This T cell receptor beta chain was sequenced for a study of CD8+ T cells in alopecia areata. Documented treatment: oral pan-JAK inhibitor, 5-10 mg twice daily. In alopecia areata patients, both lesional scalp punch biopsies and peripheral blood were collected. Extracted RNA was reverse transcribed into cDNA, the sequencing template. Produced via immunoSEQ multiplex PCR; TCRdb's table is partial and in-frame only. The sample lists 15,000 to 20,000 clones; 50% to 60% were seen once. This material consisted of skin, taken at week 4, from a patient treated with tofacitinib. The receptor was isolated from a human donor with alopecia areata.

CDR3 residues: CASSLEATGTQYF. CDR3 DNA sequence: TGTGCCAGCAGCTTAGAGGCGACTGGTACGCAGTATTTT. The rearrangement joins TRBV7-6 to TRBJ2-3; no clear D gene. The CDR3 sequence is 13 residues long. CDR1 is SGHVS and CDR2 is FNYEAQ in the germline V gene. V lost 1 base to trimming and J lost 8 bases, with 10 bases between them. The variable domain in full, with the rest retrieved from reference TRBV7-6 and TRBJ2-3, is GAGVSQSPRYKVTKRGQDVALRCDPISGHVSLYWYRQALGQGPEFLTYFNYEAQQDKSGLPNDRFSAERPEGSISTLTIQRTEQRDSAMYRCASSLEATGTQYFGPGTRLTVL.